This record covers a single T cell receptor beta chain. Germline CDR1 reads SGHRS; CDR2 reads YFSETQ. This CDR3 is built from 12 residues. V was cut by 0 bases and J by 10 bases, with 10 bases left in between. A single record per CDR3 protein comes from TCRdb applying MiXCR to the RT-PCR reads. The table records some 550,000 distinct CDR3 sequences, under 30% of them present only once. The entry originates in a study of response to subunit inactivated influenza vaccine. Another study also made use of these data, one on T cells expressing NK-cell markers. That investigation notes: 5'RACE template switching with UMIs generated TCR beta cDNA. In several experiments, sorting was confined to alpha-beta TCR T cells through use of an anti-gamma-delta TCR antibody. A few of the donors also had these clonotypes leading their CD3+CD56-NKG2C+ fraction.

The clonotype was recovered from a man aged 45-65 years who received an inactivated influenza vaccine. This chain joins TRBV5-1 and TRBJ1-1; no clear D gene. This specimen was CD4+ T cells sorted from PBMCs, taken less than 13 days after vaccination. The CDR3 region has the DNA TGCGCCAGCAGCTTGGCCGGGCAAGGAGCTTTCTTT. Translated, it gives CASSLAGQGAFF.